This is a list of T cell receptor beta chains from one sample in a study of blood T cell repertoires in COVID-19. Here immunoSEQ multiplex PCR was the method, and the copy in TCRdb shows in-frame clones only, minus some. The sample lists over 40,000 clones, around 85% seen once, with around 3.2% in the top ten. Material for sequencing was peripheral blood. These receptors all stem from a woman of 80 years or more with acute or convalescent COVID-19. The CDR3 runs from the conserved cysteine through the conserved F or W. The D gene is left open where the match is weak. The size field is filled for only some rows; it gives once, few, many or a size class.

J | V | D | size | DNA | CDR3
TRBJ1-1 | TRBV30 | NA | few | TGTGCCTGGAGTGTTGGCAGGAACACTGAAGCTTTCTTT | CAWSVGRNTEAFF
TRBJ1-4 | TRBV7-2 | TRBD1 | NA | TGTGCCAGCAGCCCGACAGGGGTTAATGAAAAACTGTTTTTT | CASSPTGVNEKLFF
TRBJ1-2 | TRBV28 | TRBD1 | NA | TGTGCCAGCAGTAGGGGACAGGAAGCTAACTATGGCTACACCTTC | CASSRGQEANYGYTF
TRBJ2-1 | TRBV19 | NA | NA | TGTGCCAGTAGTATTCAGCAGACAGTGGGCAATGAGCAGTTCTTC | CASSIQQTVGNEQFF
TRBJ1-2 | TRBV4-1 | TRBD1 | NA | TGCGCCAGCAGCCAAGGGCCAGGGGGAGGCTACACCTTC | CASSQGPGGGYTF
TRBJ1-3 | TRBV7-2 | NA | NA | TGTGCCAGCAGTAAGCAGGGCTCTGGAAACACCATATATTTT | CASSKQGSGNTIYF
TRBJ2-7 | TRBV15 | TRBD2 | NA | TGTGCCACCAGCAACGAGACTAGCATATACTACGAGCAGTACTTC | CATSNETSIYYEQYF
TRBJ2-7 | TRBV12-3/TRBV12-4 | NA | NA | TGTGCCAGCAGTCGAGACTACTACGAGCAGTACTTC | CASSRDYYEQYF
TRBJ1-2 | TRBV25-1 | NA | few | TGTGCCAGCAGTGAGAGTTATGGCTACACCTTC | CASSESYGYTF
TRBJ1-6 | TRBV5-1 | TRBD1 | NA | TGCGCCAGCAGCACGGGACAGGGGATAGGGAATTCACCCCTCCACTTT | CASSTGQGIGNSPLHF
TRBJ1-1 | TRBV3-1/TRBV3-2 | NA | NA | TGTGCCAGCAGCCAAGTGTTGGGGGCTCTCACTGAAGCTTTCTTT | CASSQVLGALTEAFF
TRBJ1-1 | TRBV18 | NA | NA | TGTGCCAGCTCACCACAGGGGGGGGACACTGAAGCTTTCTTT | CASSPQGGDTEAFF
TRBJ1-1 | TRBV2 | TRBD1 | NA | TGTGCCAGCAGTGAGACCGGGACAGGTTTAGCTTTCTTT | CASSETGTGLAFF
TRBJ1-2 | TRBV6-5 | TRBD1 | NA | TGTGCCAGCAGTTTTCGGACAGGGGGCCATGGCTACACCTTC | CASSFRTGGHGYTF
TRBJ1-1 | TRBV7-2 | NA | NA | TGTGCCAGCAGCTCCGACAGTTGGAACACTGAAGCTTTCTTT | CASSSDSWNTEAFF
TRBJ1-1 | TRBV6-5 | NA | NA | TGTGCCAGCAGCTTATTATCGGACACTGAAGCTTTCTTT | CASSLLSDTEAFF
TRBJ1-4 | TRBV7-2 | TRBD1 | NA | TGTGCCAGCAGCGGACAGGGGGGAAGTGAAAAACTGTTTTTT | CASSGQGGSEKLFF
TRBJ1-6 | TRBV21-1 | NA | NA | TGTGCCAGCAGCATCAGGAGGGGGGGATATAATTCACCCCTCCACTTT | CASSIRRGGYNSPLHF
TRBJ1-5 | TRBV12-3/TRBV12-4 | NA | NA | TGTGCCAGCAGTTTAGACAGTTATCAGCCCCAGCATTTT | CASSLDSYQPQHF
TRBJ1-1 | TRBV5-5 | NA | NA | TGTGCCAGCAGCTTCTGGGGGCGGACCATTGAAGCTTTCTTT | CASSFWGRTIEAFF
TRBJ2-2 | TRBV3-1/TRBV3-2 | NA | NA | TGTGCCAGCAGCCCAGGAGGGCCGGTGAGCACCGGGGAGCTGTTTTTT | CASSPGGPVSTGELFF
TRBJ1-2 | TRBV15 | TRBD1 | once | TGTGCCACCAGCAGAGAGGGGACAGGGGGATATGGCTACACCTTC | CATSREGTGGYGYTF
TRBJ1-2 | TRBV12-5 | TRBD1 | once | TGTGCTAGTGGTTTCCAGGGGGCGGGGTTGGGCTATGGCTACACCTTC | CASGFQGAGLGYGYTF
TRBJ1-4 | TRBV15 | TRBD1 | NA | TGTGCCACCAGCGCCCGGGACAGGGGAACTGAAAAACTGTTTTTT | CATSARDRGTEKLFF
TRBJ1-1 | TRBV12-3/TRBV12-4 | NA | NA | TGTGCCAGCAGTTCCGGCCCCGGGGTTGAAGCTTTCTTT | CASSSGPGVEAFF
TRBJ1-5 | TRBV7-2 | TRBD1 | NA | TGTGCCAGCAGCCGCATGACAGGGGACAATCAGCCCCAGCATTTT | CASSRMTGDNQPQHF
TRBJ2-3 | TRBV6-6 | NA | NA | TGTGCCAGCAGTTCTGAGGGAGATACGCAGTATTTT | CASSSEGDTQYF
TRBJ1-5 | TRBV4-1 | NA | NA | TGCGCCAGCAGCCAAGGAACCCCCCGGCGGAGCAATCAGCCCCAGCATTTT | CASSQGTPRRSNQPQHF
TRBJ2-7 | TRBV2 | TRBD2 | NA | TGTGCCAGCAGTGTTTTAGCGGGGGCCTACGAGCAGTACTTC | CASSVLAGAYEQYF
TRBJ2-4 | TRBV3-1/TRBV3-2 | TRBD2 | NA | TGTGCCAGCAGCCAAGTCAGAGCGGGGGGGCAGTCTAGCAAAAACATTCAGTACTTC | CASSQVRAGGQSSKNIQYF
TRBJ2-3 | TRBV5-6 | NA | NA | TGTGCCAGCAGCTTGGGTATAGCAACCACAGATACGCAGTATTTT | CASSLGIATTDTQYF
TRBJ1-2 | TRBV5-1 | NA | NA | TGCGCCAGCAGCATTATGACAGGCACTAACTATGGCTACACCTTC | CASSIMTGTNYGYTF
TRBJ1-4 | TRBV18 | TRBD1 | NA | TGTGCCAGCTCACCTCGCGGACAGGGAGGCGAAAAACTGTTTTTT | CASSPRGQGGEKLFF
TRBJ2-7 | TRBV20-1 | NA | NA | TGCAGTGCTACCCGGACAAACGAGCAGTACTTC | CSATRTNEQYF
TRBJ2-5 | TRBV12-5 | NA | NA | TGTGCTAGTGGTTTGGTAAGGGAGACCCAAGAGACCCAGTACTTC | CASGLVRETQETQYF
TRBJ2-1 | TRBV4-2 | TRBD2 | NA | TGTGCCAGCAGCCAAAGAGCGGGGGGGCCAAGTGAGCAGTTCTTC | CASSQRAGGPSEQFF
TRBJ2-1 | TRBV30 | NA | NA | TGTGCCTGGAGGATCGAGTCTTACAATGAGCAGTTCTTC | CAWRIESYNEQFF
TRBJ2-3 | TRBV27 | NA | few | TGTGCCAGCAGTTCCCACAGGGACCTCACAGATACGCAGTATTTT | CASSSHRDLTDTQYF
TRBJ2-2 | TRBV2 | TRBD2 | NA | TGTGCCAGCAGTGAAGGTGCGGGGGGGCCTTTCTCCGGGGAGCTGTTTTTT | CASSEGAGGPFSGELFF
TRBJ1-2 | TRBV9 | NA | NA | TGTGCCAGCAGCGTAGGTGGAGGGGAGAGTGGCTACACCTTC | CASSVGGGESGYTF
TRBJ2-6 | TRBV27 | TRBD1 | once | TGTGCCAGCAGTTCCCCCCTCAGGGGGTTAGGGGCCAACGTCCTGACTTTC | CASSSPLRGLGANVLTF
TRBJ1-6 | TRBV6-2/TRBV6-3 | TRBD1 | NA | TGTGCCAGCAGTCCCGACAGGGTTGCACCCCTCCACTTT | CASSPDRVAPLHF
TRBJ2-3 | TRBV9 | NA | NA | TGTGCCAGCAGCGTAGAATTGGGACTCCACTATCCGCAGTATTTT | CASSVELGLHYPQYF
TRBJ1-5 | TRBV2 | NA | NA | TGTGCCAGCAGAGGGGACATTCAGCCCCAGCATTTT | CASRGDIQPQHF
TRBJ2-5 | TRBV6-1 | NA | NA | TGTGCCAGCAGTGAACAGGCGGGGATGGAGACCCAGTACTTC | CASSEQAGMETQYF
TRBJ2-3 | TRBV10-1 | NA | NA | TGCGCCAGCAGTGAACTTCAGGGGAGAGTCACAGATACGCAGTATTTT | CASSELQGRVTDTQYF
TRBJ1-4 | TRBV4-1 | TRBD1 | NA | TGCGCCAGCAGCCAAGGATGGACAGGGTCTGATGAAAAACTGTTTTTT | CASSQGWTGSDEKLFF
TRBJ2-1 | TRBV2 | TRBD1 | NA | TGTGCCAGCAGTGAAGAAGGGGGACAGGGATACAATGAGCAGTTCTTC | CASSEEGGQGYNEQFF
TRBJ1-2 | TRBV2 | TRBD1 | few | TGTGCCAGCGGGACAGAAGTCTATGGCTACACCTTC | CASGTEVYGYTF
TRBJ1-5 | TRBV4-1 | NA | few | TGCGCCAGCAGCCAAGAGGGGGTCAGGGGACATCAGCCCCAGCATTTT | CASSQEGVRGHQPQHF
TRBJ2-2 | TRBV2 | TRBD1 | NA | TGTGCCAGCCGGCCAGGGGGCGTTCCCGGGGAGCTGTTTTTT | CASRPGGVPGELFF